These T cell receptor beta chains were read from a single sample in a study of blood T cells in healthy people across ages. MiXCR, run by TCRdb on the 5' RACE reads, gives a single entry per CDR3 protein. Seen here are hundreds of thousands of distinct CDR3 sequences, more than 35% observed once, and the top ten hold less than 20%. The sample consisted of blood. These receptors originate from an elderly man in good health. The CDR3 runs from the conserved cysteine through the conserved F or W. Fields, in order: V gene, J gene, clone size, D gene, CDR3 protein, CDR3 DNA. A D gene is named only where the DNA matches it firmly. Size is stated for part of the rows, as once, few or many counts, or as a class when the clone is expanded.

TRBV9	TRBJ2-1	few	TRBD2	CASSVADRTSGSYNEQFF	TGTGCCAGCAGCGTCGCCGACAGGACTAGCGGTTCCTACAATGAGCAGTTCTTC
TRBV27	TRBJ2-3	few	TRBD2	CASRPSGTRATDTQYF	TGTGCCAGCAGACCCTCCGGGACTAGAGCCACAGATACGCAGTATTTT
TRBV7-2	TRBJ2-3	many	TRBD2	CASSLGLAGDTQYF	TGTGCCAGCAGCCTCGGACTAGCGGGAGATACGCAGTATTTT
TRBV7-2	TRBJ2-7	NA	NA	CASSLSRATSYEQYF	TGTGCCAGCAGCTTATCCCGGGCGACGAGCTACGAGCAGTACTTC
TRBV29-1	TRBJ1-1	NA	TRBD1	CSASGGRGTEAFF	TGCAGCGCATCAGGGGGCAGAGGAACTGAAGCTTTCTTT
TRBV7-3	TRBJ2-7	NA	NA	CASSLTSGSGRDEQYF	TGTGCCAGCAGCTTAACTTCAGGGTCGGGTAGGGACGAGCAGTACTTC
TRBV20-1	TRBJ2-5	NA	NA	CSAREIDEQYF	TGCAGTGCTAGAGAAATAGATGAGCAGTACTTC
TRBV27	TRBJ2-7	few	TRBD2	CASSFLAGNSYEQYF	TGTGCCAGCAGTTTTCTAGCGGGGAACTCCTACGAGCAGTACTTC
TRBV3-1	TRBJ2-4	NA	TRBD1	CASSQERTGINIQYF	TGTGCCAGCAGCCAAGAACGGACAGGGATAAACATTCAGTACTTC
TRBV2	TRBJ1-6	few	TRBD1	CASSDGTENSPLHF	TGTGCCAGCAGTGACGGGACAGAAAATTCACCCCTCCACTTT
TRBV6-5	TRBJ2-5	NA	TRBD1	CASSYSTGAETRYF	TGTGCCAGCAGTTACTCGACAGGGGCAGAGACCCGGTACTTC
TRBV3-1	TRBJ2-1	NA	TRBD1	CASSLGTGQQFF	TGTGCCAGCAGCCTCGGGACAGGTCAGCAGTTCTTC
TRBV29-1	TRBJ2-4	many	TRBD2	CSVRGTSDEAKNIQYF	TGCAGCGTTCGGGGGACTAGCGATGAGGCCAAAAACATTCAGTACTTC
TRBV5-1	TRBJ2-1	NA	TRBD1	CASSLDRENEQFF	TGCGCCAGCAGCTTAGACAGGGAGAATGAGCAGTTCTTC
TRBV5-6	TRBJ1-5	NA	NA	CASSLGRNNQPQHF	TGTGCCAGCAGCTTGGGTAGGAACAATCAGCCCCAGCATTTT
TRBV14	TRBJ1-2	NA	NA	CASSQDFGSNYGYTF	TGTGCCAGCAGCCAAGATTTCGGCTCTAACTATGGCTACACCTTC
TRBV10-3	TRBJ2-2	NA	TRBD2	CAISDSGRFHTGELFF	TGTGCCATCAGTGATAGCGGGAGATTTCACACCGGGGAGCTGTTTTTT
TRBV12-3/TRBV12-4	TRBJ2-1	NA	TRBD2	CASSRYGLAGVSQFF	TGTGCCAGCAGCCGTTACGGACTAGCGGGAGTTTCCCAGTTCTTC
TRBV11-3	TRBJ2-7	NA	NA	CASSLDPWSSYEQYF	TGTGCCAGCAGCTTAGACCCCTGGAGCTCCTACGAGCAGTACTTC
TRBV15	TRBJ2-1	NA	NA	CATSRDNREWNEQFF	TGTGCCACCAGCAGAGATAACAGGGAATGGAATGAGCAGTTCTTC
TRBV24-1	TRBJ2-7	NA	NA	CATSGGGRGADEQYF	TGTGCCACCAGTGGAGGGGGACGGGGGGCCGACGAGCAGTACTTC
TRBV28	TRBJ2-7	NA	TRBD2	CASSFGPPSGTYYEQYF	TGTGCCAGCAGTTTCGGACCCCCTAGCGGGACGTACTACGAGCAGTACTTC
TRBV27	TRBJ2-3	NA	NA	CASSSLLIAEVDWDTQYF	TGTGCCAGCAGTTCCCTCTTGATAGCGGAAGTTGATTGGGATACGCAGTATTTT